These 19 T cell receptor beta chains were sequenced from one sample in a study of T-cell memory formation after mild COVID-19 (dated by TCRdb to the early 2020s). Library creation used 5' RACE. The run used an Illumina NovaSeq 6000. Using fastp trimming at Q25 and MiXCR clonotype assembly, TCRdb reanalyzed the public sequencing data and kept in-frame beta chains. All rows with the same CDR3 protein become a single entry with the most common DNA and genes. The sample table contains hundreds of thousands of distinct CDR3 sequences; only one count was recorded for 20% to 30% of them. The ten largest clones capture around an eighth of the sample. The sample taken for sequencing was PBMCs or a T cell subset sorted from them (not recorded which). These TCRs come from an adult woman who had mild COVID-19 (a few samples of this study predate the infection). The sample titles of this study are shuffled in the database, so cell type and time point are left out; the donor was told from shared clones.

V gene TRBV7-8 combines with J gene TRBJ2-5; tentative D call: TRBD1 (6 bases). V dropped 2 bases and J dropped 4 bases, with 14 bases sitting between them. CDR1 and CDR2 (germline): SGHVS, FQNEAQ. This CDR3 region has 15 residues. Here the CDR3 reads CASSLYQGRGETQYF. CDR3 in DNA: TGTGCCAGCAGCTTATACCAGGGGAGAGGAGAGACCCAGTACTTC.

V is TRBV12-3 or TRBV12-4 and J is TRBJ2-7; 7 nucleotides agree with TRBD2. This CDR3 contains 12 residues. J was trimmed by 7 bases and V by 7 bases; bases with no gene match: 7. Here the CDR3 reads CASTRDYSEQYF. CDR3 coding DNA: TGTGCCAGCACTCGGGACTACTCGGAGCAGTACTTC.

The gene calls are TRBV9 and TRBJ2-7; possible D gene TRBD1, 7 bases. The CDR3 is 14 residues long. The V gene lost 3 bases and the J gene lost 5 bases, with 15 bases spanning the gap. Germline V gives CDR1 SGDLS, CDR2 YYNGEE. This CDR3 reads CASSAQGGPDEQYF. CDR3 nucleotides: TGTGCCAGCAGCGCCCAGGGGGGACCGGACGAGCAGTACTTC.

The chain employs TRBV14 and TRBJ1-1; tentatively, D is TRBD1 (5 bases). The CDR3 contains 17 residues. CDR1 is SGHDN, CDR2 FVKESK, per germline. V dropped 2 bases and J dropped 1 base, with 17 bases sitting between them. CDR3 region: CASSQIPWRGENTEAFF. In DNA, the CDR3 is TGTGCCAGCAGCCAAATACCATGGAGAGGGGAGAACACTGAAGCTTTCTTT.

The rearrangement joins TRBV6-5 to TRBJ1-1; possible D gene TRBD1, 6 bases. Germline V gene sequence: CDR1 MNHEY, CDR2 SVGAGI. Trimming took off 5 bases at V and 1 base at J, with 17 bases between the two ends. This CDR3 has 16 residues. CDR3 coding DNA: TGTGCCAGCAGTCGAACTACGGAGGGGGGGAACACTGAAGCTTTCTTT. It encodes CASSRTTEGGNTEAFF.

CDR3 nucleotide sequence: TGCGCCAGCAGCTCAGGGACAGCACTTCAAGAGACCCAGTACTTC. Translation: CASSSGTALQETQYF. The chain carries TRBV5-1 and TRBJ2-5; TRBD1 matches at 7 bases. CDR1 is SGHRS and CDR2 is YFSETQ in the germline V gene. V lost 3 bases to trimming and J lost 2 bases; unmatched junction nucleotides: 7. The CDR3 has 15 amino acids.

This clonotype was picked up a small number of times. The chain couples TRBV4-1 to TRBJ2-3; TRBD1 matches at 8 bases. From germline, CDR1 is MGHRA and CDR2 YSYEKL. J gave up 6 bases and V 2 bases, and 7 bases lay outside the gene matches. There are 15 residues in the CDR3. The CDR3 loop reads CASSQPDRVWDTQYF. The CDR3, as DNA: TGCGCCAGCAGCCAACCGGACAGGGTATGGGATACGCAGTATTTT.

This clonotype was detected only once. V is TRBV7-2 and J is TRBJ2-2, with a possible D match to TRBD2 (5 bases). Germline V lookup: CDR1 SGHTA, CDR2 FQGNSA. This CDR3 is 17 amino acids long. The V end was cut by 5 bases, the J end by 5 bases, with 21 bases between. The chain's CDR3 is CASSLLVLPSGTGELFF. CDR3 coding DNA: TGTGCCAGCAGCCTCTTAGTCCTACCTTCGGGGACCGGGGAGCTGTTTTTT.

This clonotype was detected only a few times. The chain uses TRBV5-5 and TRBJ1-1; unclear D gene. CDR1 and CDR2 (germline): SGHKS, YYEKEE (reference sequence). Trimming removed 2 bases at V and 11 bases at J, with 10 bases between. The length of the CDR3 is 11 residues. CDR3 bases: TGTGCCAGCAGCTTTGGATTGGGGGCTTTCTTT. Its translation is CASSFGLGAFF. Variable domain in full (rest from reference TRBV5-5 and TRBJ1-1): DAGVTQSPTHLIKTRGQQVTLRCSPISGHKSVSWYQQVLGQGPQFIFQYYEKEERGRGNFPDRFSARQFPNYSSELNVNALLLGDSALYLCASSFGLGAFFGQGTRLTVV.

The V call is TRBV4-1, the J call TRBJ2-2; D remains unclear. V was trimmed by 0 bases and J by 6 bases, leaving 14 bases between them. Germline values: CDR1 MGHRA, CDR2 YSYEKL. This CDR3 comprises 16 residues. CDR3 bases: TGCGCCAGCAGCCAAGAAGGGCATAGGGCCGCCGGGGAGCTGTTTTTT. Translated, it gives CASSQEGHRAAGELFF.

This clonotype has a handful of counts. The DNA of the CDR3 is TGTGCCACCAGCGGTACAGGGACTAACACTGAAGCTTTCTTT. Translation: CATSGTGTNTEAFF. The genes are TRBV15 and TRBJ1-1; D possibly corresponds to TRBD1 (6 bases). The CDR3 loop spans 14 amino acids. Germline V CDR1 and CDR2: LNHNV, YYDKDF (reference sequence). V was trimmed by 5 bases and J by 2 bases, leaving 12 bases between them.

The rearrangement joins TRBV12-3 or TRBV12-4 to TRBJ1-4; 9 bases map to TRBD1. V lost 4 bases and J lost 11; bases outside the gene matches: 5. This CDR3 region has 13 residues. The CDR3 bases are TGTGCCAGCAGTTCACCCGGACAGGGGAAACTGTTTTTT. Amino acid sequence: CASSSPGQGKLFF.

The V gene is TRBV5-8, the J gene TRBJ2-2; D is unclear. Germline V gives CDR1 SGHTS, CDR2 YDEGEE. With 6 bases removed from V and 5 bases from J, the gap between germline ends came to 14 bases. The CDR3 totals 14 residues. CDR3 coding DNA: TGTGCCAGCACTCTCCAGACGGCTACCGGGGAGCTGTTTTTT. This gives the protein CASTLQTATGELFF.

The V call is TRBV21-1, the J call TRBJ1-5. TRBV21-1 is annotated as a pseudogene. The CDR3 contains 12 residues. CDR3 loop: CASSKENQPQHF. CDR3 bases: TGTGCCAGCAGCAAGGAAAATCAGCCCCAGCATTTT.

This clonotype has a handful of counts. The CDR3 loop reads CASSLGGVDEQYF. In DNA, the CDR3 is TGTGCCAGCAGCTTGGGCGGTGTCGACGAGCAGTACTTC. The rearrangement joins TRBV5-4 to TRBJ2-7; unclear D gene. The CDR3 is 13 amino acids. Germline V gene data show CDR1 as SGHNT and CDR2 as YYREEE (reference sequence). The V end was cut by 0 bases, the J end by 5 bases, with 9 bases between. The variable domain in full, completed from reference TRBV5-4 and TRBJ2-7, reads ETGVTQSPTHLIKTRGQQVTLRCSSQSGHNTVSWYQQALGQGPQFIFQYYREEENGRGNFPPRFSGLQFPNYSSELNVNALELDDSALYLCASSLGGVDEQYFGPGTRLTVT.

The CDR3 sequence is CASSFRQTLLRATGELFF. CDR3 DNA sequence: TGTGCCAGCAGTTTCCGTCAAACCCTCCTGAGGGCCACCGGGGAGCTGTTTTTT. This sequence joins TRBV12-3 or TRBV12-4 and TRBJ2-2; TRBD2 is a possible D gene (5 bases). The CDR3 extends over 18 amino acids. The germline V and J ends were trimmed by 3 bases and 4 bases, with 21 bases remaining between them.

The gene calls are TRBV20-1 and TRBJ2-3; 9 nucleotides align to TRBD2. CDR3 length: 14 residues. In germline, CDR1 is DFQATT, CDR2 SNEGSKA (reference sequence). Trimming removed 1 base from V and 1 base from J; junction bases left unmatched: 0. CDR3 sequence: CSARASGGTDTQYF. The CDR3 DNA reads as TGCAGTGCTAGAGCTAGCGGGGGCACAGATACGCAGTATTTT.

The chain carries TRBV29-1 and TRBJ1-3, with D unclear. The CDR3 extends over 13 amino acids. The germline CDR1 and CDR2 sequences are SQVTM and ANQGSEA. The V end was cut by 6 bases, the J end by 0 bases, with 9 bases between. In DNA form, the CDR3 reads TGCAGCGTCGCCCAGAGCTCTGGAAACACCATATATTTT. This translates into CSVAQSSGNTIYF.

This clonotype appeared once. The chain combines TRBV19 with TRBJ1-1; maybe TRBD1 (5 bases). V was pared by 4 bases and J by 3 bases, with 18 bases between. This CDR3 is built from 16 residues. From germline, CDR1 is LNHDA and CDR2 SQIVND (reference sequence). CDR3 nucleotide sequence: TGTGCCAGTAGTAGACTCGCACAGGAGTGGGACACTGAAGCTTTCTTT. This gives the protein CASSRLAQEWDTEAFF.